The rows below give T cell receptor beta chains drawn from one sample of a study of T cell repertoires in cytomegalovirus infection. Using its own MiXCR run on the reads, TCRdb lists one record per CDR3 protein. The table lists more than 650,000 distinct CDR3 sequences, less than 40% of them singletons. Sequenced: PBMCs. The receptors were gathered from a human donor in good health (CMV status not recorded). Some clones in this sample may be carry-over from other donors' samples. The CDR3 runs from the conserved cysteine through the conserved F or W. A D gene is named only where the DNA matches it firmly. For some rows the clone size is stated as once, few or many, or as a class when expanded; others skip it.

cdr3_nt: TGTGCCAGCAGAGGGACAGAAGGAGAGACCCAGTACTTC; cdr3_aa: CASRGTEGETQYF; clone_size: .; v_call: TRBV6-5; j_call: TRBJ2-5; d_call: TRBD1
cdr3_nt: TGCGCCAGCAGCCAAGGCCGGACCCGGAAACTTGAAGCTTTCTTT; cdr3_aa: CASSQGRTRKLEAFF; clone_size: few; v_call: TRBV4-1; j_call: TRBJ1-1; d_call: .
cdr3_nt: TGTGCCAGCAGTTACGAACAATACCGCGAGCAGTACTTC; cdr3_aa: CASSYEQYREQYF; clone_size: many; v_call: TRBV6-5; j_call: TRBJ2-7; d_call: .
cdr3_nt: TGTGCCAGCAGTTACCTACAGGGGGCGAACACCGGGGAGCTGTTTTTT; cdr3_aa: CASSYLQGANTGELFF; clone_size: .; v_call: TRBV6-5; j_call: TRBJ2-2; d_call: TRBD1
cdr3_nt: TGTGCCAGCAGCGTATCTCCAGGACCGAGCTCCTACAATGAGCAGTTCTTC; cdr3_aa: CASSVSPGPSSYNEQFF; clone_size: .; v_call: TRBV9; j_call: TRBJ2-1; d_call: .
cdr3_nt: TGTGCCAGCAGTTTAGGAGACTTATCCGGGGATGAGCAGTTCTTC; cdr3_aa: CASSLGDLSGDEQFF; clone_size: .; v_call: TRBV28; j_call: TRBJ2-1; d_call: .
cdr3_nt: TGTGCCAGCTCACTGGGCCTGCAGGAAAAACTGTTTTTT; cdr3_aa: CASSLGLQEKLFF; clone_size: once; v_call: TRBV18; j_call: TRBJ1-4; d_call: .
cdr3_nt: TGTGCTAGCAGCCACGGACTAGGCTCAGATACGCAGTATTTT; cdr3_aa: CASSHGLGSDTQYF; clone_size: .; v_call: TRBV7-7; j_call: TRBJ2-3; d_call: TRBD2
cdr3_nt: TGTGCCAGCAGTGAAGCGGCTCAGGGGTACAATGAGCAGTTCTTC; cdr3_aa: CASSEAAQGYNEQFF; clone_size: .; v_call: TRBV6-1; j_call: TRBJ2-1; d_call: .
cdr3_nt: TGTGCCGCAGGGGCGAGGACAAGCTATTACGAGCAGTACTTC; cdr3_aa: CAAGARTSYYEQYF; clone_size: few; v_call: TRBV6-6; j_call: TRBJ2-7; d_call: .
cdr3_nt: TGTGCCAGCAGCCTGGGACAGGGGAGCAATGAGCAGTTCTTC; cdr3_aa: CASSLGQGSNEQFF; clone_size: few; v_call: TRBV7-9; j_call: TRBJ2-1; d_call: TRBD1
cdr3_nt: TGTGCCAGCAGCCGTCCCGGGACAGGGACCTCCTACAATGAGCAGTTCTTC; cdr3_aa: CASSRPGTGTSYNEQFF; clone_size: few; v_call: TRBV7-9; j_call: TRBJ2-1; d_call: TRBD1
cdr3_nt: TGTGCCAGCAGTTACGGGGCGGGATCCTACAATGAGCAGTTCTTC; cdr3_aa: CASSYGAGSYNEQFF; clone_size: .; v_call: TRBV6-8; j_call: TRBJ2-1; d_call: .
cdr3_nt: TGTGCCAGCAGCTTCGCAGGGGTATCTCAGCCCCAGCATTTT; cdr3_aa: CASSFAGVSQPQHF; clone_size: many; v_call: TRBV7-2; j_call: TRBJ1-5; d_call: .
cdr3_nt: TGTGCCAGCAGCTTAGGGGCCCCCGGTTTGGATACGCAGTATTTT; cdr3_aa: CASSLGAPGLDTQYF; clone_size: many; v_call: TRBV7-2; j_call: TRBJ2-3; d_call: .
cdr3_nt: TGTGCCAGCACCCTCAAGAACACTGAAGCTTTCTTT; cdr3_aa: CASTLKNTEAFF; clone_size: few; v_call: TRBV28; j_call: TRBJ1-1; d_call: .
cdr3_nt: TGTGCCAGCAGGACTCAGGACAGGCGAAATTCACCCCTCCACTTT; cdr3_aa: CASRTQDRRNSPLHF; clone_size: few; v_call: TRBV25-1; j_call: TRBJ1-6; d_call: TRBD1
cdr3_nt: TGTGCCAGCAGCCTCCGGAGGGGGAGGGAGAACACTGAAGCTTTCTTT; cdr3_aa: CASSLRRGRENTEAFF; clone_size: .; v_call: TRBV5-6; j_call: TRBJ1-1; d_call: .
cdr3_nt: TGTGCCAGCAGGGGGGGACTCAACTATGGCTACACCTTC; cdr3_aa: CASRGGLNYGYTF; clone_size: .; v_call: TRBV12-3/TRBV12-4; j_call: TRBJ1-2; d_call: .
cdr3_nt: TGTGCCATCAGTGGAAACCGGGGACAGGATAACTACGAGCAGTACTTC; cdr3_aa: CAISGNRGQDNYEQYF; clone_size: few; v_call: TRBV10-3; j_call: TRBJ2-7; d_call: TRBD1
cdr3_nt: TGTGCCAGCAGCCGCCCTTATGACAGGGAACTGCAAGAGACCCAGTACTTC; cdr3_aa: CASSRPYDRELQETQYF; clone_size: .; v_call: TRBV7-6; j_call: TRBJ2-5; d_call: TRBD1
cdr3_nt: TGTGCCAGCAGCTTAGAGCCAACATGGTTCAATGAGCAGTTCTTC; cdr3_aa: CASSLEPTWFNEQFF; clone_size: once; v_call: TRBV7-2; j_call: TRBJ2-1; d_call: .
cdr3_nt: TGTGCCAGCAGTTCCCCCTACCAGAGCGCTATGAACACTGAAGCTTTCTTT; cdr3_aa: CASSSPYQSAMNTEAFF; clone_size: .; v_call: TRBV28; j_call: TRBJ1-1; d_call: .
cdr3_nt: TGTGCCATCAGTGCAGACAGCTACGAGCAGTACTTC; cdr3_aa: CAISADSYEQYF; clone_size: many; v_call: TRBV10-3; j_call: TRBJ2-7; d_call: .
cdr3_nt: TGTGCCAGCAGCCCGGGACAGATCCACACTGAAGCTTTCTTT; cdr3_aa: CASSPGQIHTEAFF; clone_size: .; v_call: TRBV5-6; j_call: TRBJ1-1; d_call: TRBD1
cdr3_nt: TGTGCCAGCAGCTCAGACCGTGGGGTCTATGGCTACACCTTC; cdr3_aa: CASSSDRGVYGYTF; clone_size: .; v_call: TRBV7-4; j_call: TRBJ1-2; d_call: .
cdr3_nt: TGTGCCACCAGCAGACCCGGAGCCTCCTACGAGCAGTACTTC; cdr3_aa: CATSRPGASYEQYF; clone_size: .; v_call: TRBV15; j_call: TRBJ2-7; d_call: .
cdr3_nt: TGTGCCAGCAGTTTGACGGGCTTAGCCAAAAACATTCAGTACTTC; cdr3_aa: CASSLTGLAKNIQYF; clone_size: .; v_call: TRBV28; j_call: TRBJ2-4; d_call: .
cdr3_nt: TGTGACAGCAGCTTTGCCAGGGTGGCTGGCTACACCTTC; cdr3_aa: CDSSFARVAGYTF; clone_size: .; v_call: TRBV7-9; j_call: TRBJ1-2; d_call: .
cdr3_nt: TGTGCCAGCAGTCTACAGGGGGTAGGGGCCAACGTCCTGACTTTC; cdr3_aa: CASSLQGVGANVLTF; clone_size: many; v_call: TRBV28; j_call: TRBJ2-6; d_call: TRBD1
cdr3_nt: TGTGCCACCATGGACAGGGGGAACACCGGGGAGCTGTTTTTT; cdr3_aa: CATMDRGNTGELFF; clone_size: .; v_call: TRBV28; j_call: TRBJ2-2; d_call: TRBD1
cdr3_nt: TGTGCCAGCAGTTTACTGGACAGCTTTCAGTACTTC; cdr3_aa: CASSLLDSFQYF; clone_size: .; v_call: TRBV28; j_call: TRBJ2-4; d_call: .
cdr3_nt: TGTGCCAGCAGCCCCGGTTGGGGAGGCGAGCAGTACTTC; cdr3_aa: CASSPGWGGEQYF; clone_size: .; v_call: TRBV14; j_call: TRBJ2-7; d_call: .
cdr3_nt: TGTGCCAGCAGTTACAGAAGGGGCGCGAATTCACCCCTCCACTTT; cdr3_aa: CASSYRRGANSPLHF; clone_size: few; v_call: TRBV6-1; j_call: TRBJ1-6; d_call: .
cdr3_nt: TGTGCCAGCAGCTTTTCCCTCGAGCAGTTCTTC; cdr3_aa: CASSFSLEQFF; clone_size: .; v_call: TRBV5-4; j_call: TRBJ2-1; d_call: .
cdr3_nt: TGTGCCAGCAGTCCGGAAGCGGGGGGCCACAATGAGCAGTTCTTC; cdr3_aa: CASSPEAGGHNEQFF; clone_size: .; v_call: TRBV12-3/TRBV12-4; j_call: TRBJ2-1; d_call: TRBD2
cdr3_nt: TGTGCCATCAGTAGTCCGCAGGGGCGACCCTACACCTTC; cdr3_aa: CAISSPQGRPYTF; clone_size: .; v_call: TRBV10-3; j_call: TRBJ1-2; d_call: .
cdr3_nt: TGTGCCAGCAGTTTAAGCGGGCCTAGCGTTTACAATGAGCAGTTCTTC; cdr3_aa: CASSLSGPSVYNEQFF; clone_size: .; v_call: TRBV28; j_call: TRBJ2-1; d_call: .
cdr3_nt: TGTGCCAGCAGCTTAAAGATTGTTGGGGCCAACGTCCTGACTTTC; cdr3_aa: CASSLKIVGANVLTF; clone_size: .; v_call: TRBV11-1; j_call: TRBJ2-6; d_call: .
cdr3_nt: TGTGCCAGCAGCTTAAAGGGACAGGGCTTGATAAACATTCAGTACTTC; cdr3_aa: CASSLKGQGLINIQYF; clone_size: few; v_call: TRBV7-2; j_call: TRBJ2-4; d_call: TRBD1
cdr3_nt: TGTGCCAGTAGTCTCCGAAACCCGGGAGTAAGGAATGGCTACACCTTC; cdr3_aa: CASSLRNPGVRNGYTF; clone_size: .; v_call: TRBV19; j_call: TRBJ1-2; d_call: .
cdr3_nt: TGCGCCAGCAGCCAGGCCGACAAGATGAACACTGAAGCTTTCTTT; cdr3_aa: CASSQADKMNTEAFF; clone_size: .; v_call: TRBV4-1; j_call: TRBJ1-1; d_call: .
cdr3_nt: TGTGCCAGCAGCCGGACTAGCGGGAACTACAATGAGCAGTTCTTC; cdr3_aa: CASSRTSGNYNEQFF; clone_size: many; v_call: TRBV7-8; j_call: TRBJ2-1; d_call: TRBD2
cdr3_nt: TGCAGTGCTAGAGATTTGTACGGCGAGTATTCACCCCTCCACTTT; cdr3_aa: CSARDLYGEYSPLHF; clone_size: once; v_call: TRBV20-1; j_call: TRBJ1-6; d_call: .
cdr3_nt: TGTGCCAGCAGCTTACGACAGGGGGTCGAAGAGACCCAGTACTTC; cdr3_aa: CASSLRQGVEETQYF; clone_size: .; v_call: TRBV7-9; j_call: TRBJ2-5; d_call: TRBD1
cdr3_nt: TGTGCCAGCAGCTCCCGATCGACCCGGACTAGCGCACAATACAATGAGCAGTTCTTC; cdr3_aa: CASSSRSTRTSAQYNEQFF; clone_size: .; v_call: TRBV7-2; j_call: TRBJ2-1; d_call: TRBD2
cdr3_nt: TGTGCCAGCAGCGTACCCCCCCGGGACTACTCCTACAATGAGCAGTTCTTC; cdr3_aa: CASSVPPRDYSYNEQFF; clone_size: few; v_call: TRBV7-2; j_call: TRBJ2-1; d_call: TRBD2
cdr3_nt: TGCAGTGCTAGAGTGAACCGTCCTCAAGCCAAAAACATTCAGTACTTC; cdr3_aa: CSARVNRPQAKNIQYF; clone_size: .; v_call: TRBV20-1; j_call: TRBJ2-4; d_call: .
cdr3_nt: TGTGCCAGCAGCTTAGTCGGCAGGGGGCCGACCTACAATGAGCAGTTCTTC; cdr3_aa: CASSLVGRGPTYNEQFF; clone_size: few; v_call: TRBV7-8; j_call: TRBJ2-1; d_call: TRBD1
cdr3_nt: TGTGCCAGCAGCTCTTCAGCGGGAGGAGAGTCCCAGTACTTC; cdr3_aa: CASSSSAGGESQYF; clone_size: .; v_call: TRBV7-6; j_call: TRBJ2-5; d_call: TRBD2
cdr3_nt: TGTGCCACCAGTGACCCGGCGGCGGGACAGGCGCTCACTGAAGCTTTCTTT; cdr3_aa: CATSDPAAGQALTEAFF; clone_size: few; v_call: TRBV24-1; j_call: TRBJ1-1; d_call: TRBD1
cdr3_nt: TGTGCCAGCAGCTCCACTGTGGGGCAGTACTTC; cdr3_aa: CASSSTVGQYF; clone_size: few; v_call: TRBV7-6; j_call: TRBJ2-7; d_call: .